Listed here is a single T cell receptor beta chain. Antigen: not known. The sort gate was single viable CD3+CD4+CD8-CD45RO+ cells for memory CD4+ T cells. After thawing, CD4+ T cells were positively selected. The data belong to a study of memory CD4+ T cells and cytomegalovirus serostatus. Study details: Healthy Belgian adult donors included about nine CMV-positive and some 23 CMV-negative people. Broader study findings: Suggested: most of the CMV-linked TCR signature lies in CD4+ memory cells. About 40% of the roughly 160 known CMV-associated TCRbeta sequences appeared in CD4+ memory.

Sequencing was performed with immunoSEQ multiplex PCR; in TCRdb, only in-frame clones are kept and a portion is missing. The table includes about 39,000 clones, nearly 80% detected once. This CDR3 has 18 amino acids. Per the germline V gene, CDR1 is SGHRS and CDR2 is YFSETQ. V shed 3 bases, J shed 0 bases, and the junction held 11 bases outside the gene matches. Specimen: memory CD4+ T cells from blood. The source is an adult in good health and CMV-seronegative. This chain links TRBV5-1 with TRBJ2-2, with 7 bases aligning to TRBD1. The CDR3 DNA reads TGCGCCAGCAGCTCGACAGGGAGCGGCGGTTCGAACACCGGGGAGCTGTTTTTT. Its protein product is CASSSTGSGGSNTGELFF. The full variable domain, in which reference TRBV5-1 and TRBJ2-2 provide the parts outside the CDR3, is KAGVTQTPRYLIKTRGQQVTLSCSPISGHRSVSWYQQTPGQGLQFLFEYFSETQRNKGNFPGRFSGRQFSNSRSEMNVSTLELGDSALYLCASSSTGSGGSNTGELFFGEGSRLTVL.